This T cell receptor beta chain was obtained from a study of metastatic and nonmetastatic thyroid tumors. This clone was seen ten or more times. As handled by the study authors: The study's classifier, a distant-metastasis tool for papillary thyroid cancer, was built using CDR3 differences across clinicopathological groups. Using MiXCR, TCRdb reanalyzed the PCR reads. The V and J calls and clone size come from TCRdb's table, not from the authors' own analysis. The data show about 22,000 clones, around 23% seen once. Every patient underwent thyroid surgery untreated. There are 16 residues in the CDR3. Germline CDR1 and CDR2: ENHRY and SYGVKD. Trimming took 10 bases from V and 5 from J; bases not matched to a gene: 16.

V and J are TRBV10-3 and TRBJ2-7; 11 positions match TRBD2. This TCR was sampled from a male donor with papillary thyroid cancer or a benign thyroid nodule (not recorded which). Some clones in this sample may be carry-over from other donors' samples. Sequencing was carried out using blood. In DNA form, the CDR3 reads TGTGCCACCTCCAGACGTACTAGCGGGAGTATCCACGAGCAGTACTTC. Residues: CATSRRTSGSIHEQYF.